This TCR beta chain was identified during a study of blood T cell repertoires in COVID-19. Assay: immunoSEQ multiplex PCR; the TCRdb copy retains only in-frame clones and omits some. The sample includes approximately 160,000 clones, more than 70% of them seen just once. Sequencing was performed on peripheral blood. This receptor was obtained from a man aged 50 or older with active or convalescent COVID-19.

CDR3: CASSETSGNAYNEQFF. The CDR3, as DNA: TGTGCCAGCAGTGAAACTAGCGGGAACGCCTACAATGAGCAGTTCTTC. The chain recombines TRBV2 with TRBJ2-1; TRBD2 matches 10 bases. Germline V gene lookup returns CDR1 SNHLY and CDR2 FYNNEI. The CDR3 has 16 amino acids. Trimming took 2 bases from V and 2 from J; bases not matched to a gene: 3.